The present T cell receptor beta chain was sequenced within a study of shared clonotypes between healthy human individuals. General study findings and limits: At large depth, rarefaction still showed sorted-subset sequencing to be incomplete. Non-shared clonotypes had lower generation probabilities than those shared by all four donors. Naive subsets, compared against memory subsets, generally had larger estimated richness values.

As for this clone: The target antigen is unknown.

Trimming cost V 5 bases and J 8 bases, with 26 bases left between them. This CDR3 is 17 amino acids long. The germline gives CDR1 SGDLS, CDR2 YYNGEE. Sequenced by immunoSEQ multiplex PCR; TCRdb stores in-frame clones only, minus some. The sample lists 2 million to 3 million clones; roughly 93% were seen once. The sample comprised naive CD4+ T cells from PBMCs. Stated subset: CD45RA+ positively selected. The receptor comes from a man younger than 35 in good health. Some clones in this sample may be carry-over from other donors' samples. The rearrangement links TRBV9 to TRBJ2-1, with D unclear. The DNA of the CDR3 is TGTGCCAGCAGTTCAACGCTCACCCTGACCCCCGTCTATGAGCAGTTCTTC. Its translation is CASSSTLTLTPVYEQFF.